The rows below give T cell receptor beta chains drawn from one sample of a study of T cell repertoires in cytomegalovirus infection. TCRdb processed the reads anew with MiXCR; each CDR3 protein has one entry. The data contain roughly 70,000 distinct CDR3 sequences, 20% of them seen just once; the ten biggest clones take up 55% to 75%. Their antigen targets remain unknown. The sequencing used CD8+ T cells from cultured PBMCs, collected from culture after CMV antigen stimulation. These receptors were obtained from a human donor in good health (CMV status not recorded). Some clones in this sample may be carry-over from other donors' samples. Both conserved end residues are part of each CDR3. The D gene is left open where the match is weak. Where a row states a size, it is once, few, many or the class of an expanded clone; other rows omit it.

CDR3 | DNA | V | size | D | J
CASSSRPKTTGELFF | TGTGCCAGCAGCTCCCGACCTAAGACTACCGGGGAGCTGTTTTTT | TRBV7-8 | few | NA | TRBJ2-2
CASRSTVMNTEAFF | TGTGCCAGCAGATCAACAGTCATGAACACTGAAGCTTTCTTT | TRBV28 | NA | NA | TRBJ1-1
CASILPRVEAFF | TGTGCCAGCATCCTACCACGGGTTGAAGCTTTCTTT | TRBV7-2 | NA | NA | TRBJ1-1
CATSRTTRTVEETQYF | TGTGCCACCAGCAGAACAACTCGGACAGTTGAAGAGACCCAGTACTTC | TRBV15 | few | NA | TRBJ2-5
CASSLRGFYNEQFF | TGTGCCAGCAGTTTAAGGGGGTTCTACAATGAGCAGTTCTTC | TRBV12-3/TRBV12-4 | few | NA | TRBJ2-1
CASSQTEGVNTEAFF | TGCGCCAGCAGCCAGACCGAAGGTGTGAACACTGAAGCTTTCTTT | TRBV4-3 | few | NA | TRBJ1-1
CASSFWRASDNEQFF | TGTGCCAGCAGCTTCTGGAGGGCCAGCGACAATGAGCAGTTCTTC | TRBV7-9 | few | NA | TRBJ2-1
CASSATGTGGSGANVLTF | TGTGCCAGCAGCGCAACCGGGACAGGGGGCTCTGGGGCCAACGTCCTGACTTTC | TRBV7-6 | NA | TRBD1 | TRBJ2-6
CASSSPPTSGGAYEQFF | TGTGCCAGCAGCTCCCCCCCTACCAGCGGGGGGGCTTATGAGCAGTTCTTC | TRBV7-9 | NA | TRBD2 | TRBJ2-1
CASSMKDWRLEEYGEDQPQHF | TGTGCCAGTAGTATGAAGGATTGGAGGTTGGAGGAATACGGCGAAGATCAGCCCCAGCATTTT | TRBV19 | NA | NA | TRBJ1-5
CASSLIGGGNEQFF | TGTGCCAGCAGCTTGATCGGGGGTGGCAATGAGCAGTTCTTC | TRBV11-2 | few | NA | TRBJ2-1
CASSLAASGYNEQFF | TGTGCCAGCAGCCTAGCTGCTAGCGGCTACAATGAGCAGTTCTTC | TRBV27 | NA | TRBD2 | TRBJ2-1
CASSLRGAGTGELFF | TGTGCCAGCAGCTTACGGGGGGCCGGCACCGGGGAGCTGTTTTTT | TRBV7-8 | NA | NA | TRBJ2-2
CASSYGRQGWTEAFF | TGTGCCAGCAGTTACGGCCGACAGGGGTGGACTGAAGCTTTCTTT | TRBV6-2/TRBV6-3 | NA | TRBD1 | TRBJ1-1
CASSSTPNYNEQFF | TGTGCCAGCAGCTCCACCCCTAACTACAATGAGCAGTTCTTC | TRBV7-2 | NA | NA | TRBJ2-1
CASSLGTVSSYNEQFF | TGCGCCAGCAGCCTCGGGACGGTTAGCTCCTACAATGAGCAGTTCTTC | TRBV10-2 | few | NA | TRBJ2-1
CASSFGSNQPQHF | TGTGCCAGCAGCTTTGGCAGCAATCAGCCCCAGCATTTT | TRBV7-2 | NA | NA | TRBJ1-5
CASSYTGLINEQFF | TGTGCCAGCAGTTACACCGGGCTCATCAATGAGCAGTTCTTC | TRBV7-6 | few | NA | TRBJ2-1
CASSGRPTSGGAYSYNEQFF | TGTGCCAGCAGCGGCCGCCCAACTAGCGGGGGGGCATACTCCTACAATGAGCAGTTCTTC | TRBV7-6 | few | TRBD2 | TRBJ2-1
CASSSPGVAAPEQYF | TGTGCCAGCAGCTCTCCCGGAGTAGCGGCTCCCGAGCAGTACTTC | TRBV7-8 | few | NA | TRBJ2-7
CASSQGPGQGNYGYTF | TGCGCCAGCAGCCAAGGGCCGGGACAGGGTAACTATGGCTACACCTTC | TRBV4-1 | NA | TRBD1 | TRBJ1-2
CATGSVSSLGYTF | TGTGCCACCGGGAGCGTAAGCTCCCTAGGCTACACCTTC | TRBV27 | NA | NA | TRBJ1-2
CASAPDSRGEQYF | TGTGCCAGCGCTCCGGACAGCAGAGGGGAGCAGTACTTC | TRBV7-8 | NA | NA | TRBJ2-7
CASSLAAPVGETQYF | TGTGCCAGCAGCTTAGCGGCGCCAGTGGGAGAGACCCAGTACTTC | TRBV7-2 | few | NA | TRBJ2-5
CASSLGGRGILNTEAFF | TGTGCCAGCAGCTTAGGGGGGCGGGGAATCCTGAACACTGAAGCTTTCTTT | TRBV7-8 | few | NA | TRBJ1-1
CASSIRDAADGYTF | TGCGCCAGCAGCATACGGGACGCCGCCGATGGCTACACCTTC | TRBV4-1 | few | NA | TRBJ1-2
CASSWGLTSYQPQHF | TGTGCCAGCAGCTGGGGTCTAACTTCCTATCAGCCCCAGCATTTT | TRBV7-2 | few | NA | TRBJ1-5
CASSSQWKGPYGYTF | TGTGCCAGCAGTAGCCAATGGAAGGGACCCTATGGCTACACCTTC | TRBV6-1 | many | NA | TRBJ1-2
CASSLPIGQNSPVHF | TGTGCCAGCAGCTTACCGATAGGCCAGAATTCACCCGTCCACTTT | TRBV27 | NA | NA | TRBJ1-6
CATTPRDSSYNEQFF | TGTGCCACCACGCCAAGGGACTCCTCCTACAATGAGCAGTTCTTC | TRBV2 | NA | NA | TRBJ2-1
CASSFASGTDTQYF | TGTGCCAGCAGCTTTGCAAGCGGCACAGATACGCAGTATTTT | TRBV7-9 | NA | NA | TRBJ2-3
CASSYWGNQPQHF | TGTGCCAGCAGTTACTGGGGGAATCAGCCCCAGCATTTT | TRBV6-2/TRBV6-3 | few | NA | TRBJ1-5
CASSFTQLITYEQYF | TGTGCCAGCAGCTTTACCCAGCTCATTACCTACGAGCAGTACTTC | TRBV11-2 | few | NA | TRBJ2-7
CASSARQGPYYEQYF | TGTGCCAGCAGTGCCCGACAGGGCCCCTACTACGAGCAGTACTTC | TRBV6-6 | NA | TRBD1 | TRBJ2-7
CASSLLGDLVADTQYF | TGTGCCAGCAGCTTATTAGGGGATTTGGTTGCAGATACGCAGTATTTT | TRBV7-2 | NA | NA | TRBJ2-3
CASIIGTAFNQPQHF | TGTGCCAGCATAATCGGGACAGCCTTTAATCAGCCCCAGCATTTT | TRBV6-5 | few | TRBD1 | TRBJ1-5
CASSYPGSGNGNTEAFF | TGTGCCAGCAGTTACCCGGGGTCAGGAAACGGGAACACTGAAGCTTTCTTT | TRBV6-2/TRBV6-3 | NA | NA | TRBJ1-1
CASSLYRGSNEKLFF | TGTGCCAGCAGTTTGTACAGGGGATCGAATGAAAAACTGTTTTTT | TRBV7-8 | few | TRBD1 | TRBJ1-4
CASSHPGERGGTDTQYF | TGCGCCAGCAGCCACCCGGGAGAGAGGGGAGGCACAGATACGCAGTATTTT | TRBV4-1 | NA | NA | TRBJ2-3
CASSPGSGSGSTEAFF | TGTGCCAGCAGCCCTGGCTCCGGGTCCGGTAGCACTGAAGCTTTCTTT | TRBV7-9 | few | NA | TRBJ1-1
CASSSIDNEQFF | TGTGCCAGCAGTTCCATTGACAATGAGCAGTTCTTC | TRBV12-3/TRBV12-4 | few | NA | TRBJ2-1
CASSLKGASNQPQHF | TGTGCCAGCAGTTTGAAGGGGGCGAGCAATCAGCCCCAGCATTTT | TRBV28 | few | TRBD1 | TRBJ1-5
CASSPEGLRGMNTEAFF | TGTGCCAGCAGTCCCGAAGGACTCCGAGGGATGAACACTGAAGCTTTCTTT | TRBV12-3/TRBV12-4 | NA | NA | TRBJ1-1
CASSLGAGDSETQYF | TGTGCCAGCAGCTTGGGCGCCGGGGATTCAGAGACCCAGTACTTC | TRBV11-1 | few | NA | TRBJ2-5
CASSSTLLASDEQFF | TGTGCCAGCAGTTCAACTCTACTAGCGAGCGATGAGCAGTTCTTC | TRBV12-3/TRBV12-4 | NA | TRBD2 | TRBJ2-1
CASSSPTPGLAGFSSSYNEQFF | TGTGCCAGCAGTAGTCCAACCCCGGGACTAGCGGGATTCTCGAGCTCCTACAATGAGCAGTTCTTC | TRBV9 | few | TRBD2 | TRBJ2-1
CASIPGREGYTF | TGTGCCAGCATTCCGGGAAGGGAAGGCTACACCTTC | TRBV2 | few | NA | TRBJ1-2
CALGGGDAPGANVLTF | TGTGCCCTTGGGGGGGGGGACGCTCCTGGGGCCAACGTCCTGACTTTC | TRBV24-1 | NA | TRBD2 | TRBJ2-6
CASSSGTVSEETQYF | TGTGCCAGCAGTTCGGGGACTGTTTCTGAAGAGACCCAGTACTTC | TRBV6-5 | NA | NA | TRBJ2-5
CASSSTGGPYEQYF | TGTGCCAGCAGCTCCACAGGAGGGCCCTACGAGCAGTACTTC | TRBV7-8 | NA | NA | TRBJ2-7
CASNSGGLINTGSSPLHF | TGTGCCAGCAACAGTGGGGGGCTAATTAACACGGGCAGTTCACCCCTCCACTTT | TRBV11-2 | NA | NA | TRBJ1-6
CASSKQQGAGGTEAFF | TGTGCCAGCAGCAAACAACAGGGGGCGGGTGGCACTGAAGCTTTCTTT | TRBV7-8 | many | TRBD1 | TRBJ1-1
CASSQDEGSGDEQYF | TGCGCCAGCAGCCAAGATGAGGGGAGTGGGGACGAGCAGTACTTC | TRBV4-1 | NA | NA | TRBJ2-7
CASSLNHEQYF | TGTGCCAGCAGTTTAAACCACGAGCAGTACTTC | TRBV27 | few | NA | TRBJ2-7